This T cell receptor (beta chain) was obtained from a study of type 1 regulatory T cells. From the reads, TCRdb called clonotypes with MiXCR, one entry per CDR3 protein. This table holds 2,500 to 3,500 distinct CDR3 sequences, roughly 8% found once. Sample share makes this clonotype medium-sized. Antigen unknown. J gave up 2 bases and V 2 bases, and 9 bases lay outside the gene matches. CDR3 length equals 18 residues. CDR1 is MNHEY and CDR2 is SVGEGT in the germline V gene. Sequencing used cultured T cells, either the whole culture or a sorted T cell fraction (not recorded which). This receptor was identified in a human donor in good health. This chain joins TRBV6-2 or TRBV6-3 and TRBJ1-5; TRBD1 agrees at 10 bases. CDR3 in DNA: TGTGCCAGCAGTTACCCCGGGACAGGGGTACGCGGCAATCAGCCCCAGCATTTT. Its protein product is CASSYPGTGVRGNQPQHF.